The clone carrying this TCR beta chain has more than one count but fewer than ten. The antigen is not known. These data are taken from a study of shared clonotypes between healthy human individuals. Study results and limitations: Among a few donors, roughly 5.4% of naive CD4 clonotypes were found in common. At large depth, rarefaction still showed sorted-subset sequencing to be incomplete.

Germline CDR1 reads SNHLY; CDR2 reads FYNNEI. V was trimmed by 4 bases and J by 6 bases, leaving 13 bases between them. The CDR3 has 13 residues. An approximately 200 ng quantity of DNA, some 30,000 T cell genomes, went into the sorted-subset replicate PCRs. Per the authors' pipeline: Filtering differed for immunoSEQ, which gave only junction sequences without quality scores. The method was immunoSEQ multiplex PCR; TCRdb's version includes in-frame clones alone and lacks a portion of them. V, J and clone size are those of that table, while D and trimming were read from the DNA. The sample includes around 700,000 clones, 55% to 75% seen only once; the top ten take approximately 1.8%.

The chain has TRBV2 and TRBJ2-7; D gene uncertain. The material sequenced was memory CD4+ T cells sorted from blood. Subset noted: CD45RA-negative fraction. This clonotype was obtained from a woman aged 30 to 39 in good health. This CDR3 reads CASSASREAEQYF. CDR3 sequence (DNA): TGTGCCAGCAGTGCCTCACGTGAGGCCGAGCAGTACTTC.